Below are 6 T cell receptor beta chains sequenced from a single sample in a study of cytomegalovirus exposure and HLA in healthy donors. PCR involved 60 Vbeta and 13 Jbeta primers. TCRdb's table, derived via immunoSEQ multiplex PCR, lists solely in-frame clones and lacks some. The sample holds nearly 110,000 clones, roughly 80% seen once. Sequencing was performed on PBMCs. The receptor source for this set is a man in his sixties in good health and CMV-seronegative.

The chain couples TRBV18 to TRBJ1-5, with a possible D match to TRBD1 (6 bases). Deletions cut 4 bases from V and 1 base from J, with 11 bases between. CDR1 KGHSH and CDR2 LQKENI come from the germline V gene. The CDR3 extends over 15 amino acids. CDR3 sequence reads: CASSLNQGSNQPQHF. The CDR3, as DNA: TGTGCCAGCTCACTCAACCAGGGGAGCAATCAGCCCCAGCATTTT. Using reference TRBV18 and TRBJ1-5 for the parts outside the CDR3, the full variable domain is NAGVMQNPRHLVRRRGQEARLRCSPMKGHSHVYWYRQLPEEGLKFMVYLQKENIIDESGMPKERFSAEFPKEGPSILRIQQVVRGDSAAYFCASSLNQGSNQPQHFGDGTRLSIL.

The chain employs TRBV5-8 and TRBJ2-1; the D gene is possibly TRBD1 (5 bases). The germline V gene encodes CDR1 SGHTS and CDR2 YDEGEE. The V and J ends lost 5 bases and 2 bases respectively, with 11 bases between them. The CDR3 length is 14 residues. CDR3 sequence: CASRARQPYNEQFF. The CDR3 bases are TGTGCCAGCAGGGCGCGACAGCCCTACAATGAGCAGTTCTTC. The full variable domain, in which reference TRBV5-8 and TRBJ2-1 provide the parts outside the CDR3, is EAGVTQSPTHLIKTRGQQATLRCSPISGHTSVYWYQQALGLGLQFLLWYDEGEERNRGNFPPRFSGRQFPNYSSELNVNALELEDSALYLCASRARQPYNEQFFGPGTRLTVL.

The chain couples TRBV12-5 to TRBJ2-3; the match to TRBD1 covers 10 bases. CDR1 LGHNT and CDR2 FRNRAP come from the germline V gene. J gave up 2 bases and V 5 bases, and 4 bases lay outside the gene matches. This CDR3 contains 15 residues. DNA of the CDR3: TGTGCTAGTGGTGTGGGACAGGGGCTCACAGATACGCAGTATTTT. Its translation is CASGVGQGLTDTQYF.

The chain employs TRBV6-1 and TRBJ1-1; 9 nucleotides agree with TRBD1. V lost 5 bases to trimming and J lost 3 bases; unmatched junction nucleotides: 16. This CDR3 is built from 18 residues. Germline CDR1 MNHNS, CDR2 SASEGT. The CDR3 DNA follows: TGTGCCAGCAGTAAAGGACAGGGGAGGAAGAAGAGAGACACTGAAGCTTTCTTT. It specifies CASSKGQGRKKRDTEAFF.

This chain connects TRBV6-5 to TRBJ1-1; 9 bases line up with TRBD1. The J segment lost 2 bases and the V segment lost 5 bases, leaving 3 bases of the junction unmatched. Germline lookup yields CDR1 MNHEY and CDR2 SVGAGI. CDR3 length: 14 amino acids. The CDR3 region is CASSLTGGNTEAFF. The CDR3 DNA is TGTGCCAGCAGTCTCACAGGGGGCAACACTGAAGCTTTCTTT.

This clone was seen only a few times. DNA of the CDR3: TGTGCCAGCAGCTTAGAGCAGGGGACAGATACGCAGTATTTT. Translated, it gives CASSLEQGTDTQYF. J is TRBJ2-3 and V is TRBV7-2, with TRBD1 as a possible D gene (6 bases). The CDR3 extends over 14 amino acids. V lost 1 base and J lost 3, with 8 bases in between. Germline assignment: CDR1 SGHTA and CDR2 FQGNSA.